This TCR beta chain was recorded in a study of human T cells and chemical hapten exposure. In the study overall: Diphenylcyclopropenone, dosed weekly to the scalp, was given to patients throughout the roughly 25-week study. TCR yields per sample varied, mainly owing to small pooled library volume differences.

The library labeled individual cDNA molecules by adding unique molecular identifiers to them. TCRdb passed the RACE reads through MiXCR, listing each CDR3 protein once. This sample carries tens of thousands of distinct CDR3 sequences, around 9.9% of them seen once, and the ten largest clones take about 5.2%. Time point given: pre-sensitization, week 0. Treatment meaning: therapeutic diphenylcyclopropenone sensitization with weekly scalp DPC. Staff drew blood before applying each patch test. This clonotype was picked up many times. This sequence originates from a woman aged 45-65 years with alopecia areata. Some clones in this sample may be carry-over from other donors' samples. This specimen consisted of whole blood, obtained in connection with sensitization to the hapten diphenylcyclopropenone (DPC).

CDR3 region: CSSWNVAKNIQYF. CDR3 sequence (DNA): TGCAGTAGCTGGAACGTAGCCAAAAACATTCAGTACTTC. The J gene is TRBJ2-4, the V gene TRBV20-1, with D hard to call. Germline CDR1 reads DFQATT; CDR2 reads SNEGSKA (reference sequence). Trimming removed 8 bases from V and 0 bases from J, with 11 bases in between. CDR3 length: 13 amino acids.